This T cell receptor (beta chain) came from a study of shared clonotypes between healthy human individuals. Only in-frame clones appear in the TCRdb table, and some are missing; sequencing was by immunoSEQ multiplex PCR. The sample lists about 470,000 clones; around 79% were seen once. Per the germline V gene, CDR1 is GTSNPN and CDR2 is SVGIG (reference sequence). This CDR3 spans 15 amino acids. V was cut by 0 bases and J by 6 bases, with 14 bases left in between. The V gene is TRBV30, the J gene TRBJ1-4; D perhaps matches TRBD1 (5 bases). What was sequenced was PBMCs. The receptor was derived from a woman aged 40 to 50 in good health. Some clones in this sample may be carry-over from other donors' samples. DNA of the CDR3: TGTGCCTGGAGTGTACGTACTGGGGGTTATGAAAAACTGTTTTTT. It yields the protein CAWSVRTGGYEKLFF.